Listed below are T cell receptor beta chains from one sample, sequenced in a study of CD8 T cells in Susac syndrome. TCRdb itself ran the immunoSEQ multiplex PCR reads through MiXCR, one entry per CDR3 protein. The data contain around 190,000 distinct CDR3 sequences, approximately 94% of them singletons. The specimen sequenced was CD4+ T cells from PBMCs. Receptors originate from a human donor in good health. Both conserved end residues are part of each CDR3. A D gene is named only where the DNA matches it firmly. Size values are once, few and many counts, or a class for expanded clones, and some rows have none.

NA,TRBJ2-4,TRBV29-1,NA,CSVSDSLLAKNIQYF,TGCAGCGTCTCGGACAGCTTACTAGCCAAAAACATTCAGTACTTC
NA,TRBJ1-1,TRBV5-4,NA,CASSLAGTYTEAFF,TGTGCCAGCAGCTTGGCAGGGACCTACACTGAAGCTTTCTTT
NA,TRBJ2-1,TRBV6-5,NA,CASSRTGAEQFF,TGTGCCAGCAGTCGGACGGGGGCTGAGCAGTTCTTC
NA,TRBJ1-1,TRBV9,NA,CASSVGQDTEAFF,TGTGCCAGCAGCGTAGGGCAAGACACTGAAGCTTTCTTT
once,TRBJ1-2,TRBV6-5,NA,CASSYSVAETYGYTF,TGTGCCAGCAGTTACTCGGTGGCCGAGACGTATGGCTACACCTTC
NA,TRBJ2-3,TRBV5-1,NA,CASSLAQVSTDTQYF,TGCGCCAGCAGCTTGGCACAGGTTAGCACAGATACGCAGTATTTT
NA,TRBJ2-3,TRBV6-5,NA,CASRSPSGTDTQYF,TGTGCCAGCCGTAGTCCCTCTGGCACAGATACGCAGTATTTT
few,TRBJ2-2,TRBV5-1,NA,CASSSQTGMRELFF,TGCGCCAGCAGCTCACAAACGGGGATGAGGGAGCTGTTTTTT
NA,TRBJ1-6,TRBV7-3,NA,CASSPGRALNSPLHF,TGTGCCAGCAGCCCCGGGCGGGCCCTTAATTCACCCCTCCACTTT
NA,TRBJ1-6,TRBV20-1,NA,CSAGGRSYNSPLHF,TGCAGTGCTGGAGGACGAAGCTATAATTCACCCCTCCACTTT
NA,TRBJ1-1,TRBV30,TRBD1,CAWSVRAGGGEAFF,TGTGCCTGGAGTGTACGGGCAGGGGGTGGGGAAGCTTTCTTT
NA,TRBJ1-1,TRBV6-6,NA,CASRKKQVNTEAFF,TGTGCCAGCCGTAAGAAACAGGTCAACACTGAAGCTTTCTTT
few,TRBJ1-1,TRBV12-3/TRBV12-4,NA,CASSLGGGTEAFF,TGTGCTAGCAGTTTAGGAGGGGGCACTGAAGCTTTCTTT
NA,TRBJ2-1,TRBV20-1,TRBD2,CSARIGTRYSEQFF,TGCAGTGCTAGGATTGGGACTAGGTACAGTGAGCAGTTCTTC
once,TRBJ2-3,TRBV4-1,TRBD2,CASSQTGTSGASTDTQYF,TGCGCCAGCAGCCAGACCGGGACTAGCGGGGCCAGCACAGATACGCAGTATTTT
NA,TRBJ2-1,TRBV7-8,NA,CASSLGLSDEQFF,TGTGCCAGCAGCTTAGGATTGTCGGATGAGCAGTTCTTC
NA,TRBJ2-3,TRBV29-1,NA,CSVPGLSTDTQYF,TGCAGCGTGCCGGGACTTAGCACAGATACGCAGTATTTT
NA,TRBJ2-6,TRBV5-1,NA,CASSLGSAGANVLTF,TGCGCCAGCAGCTTGGGGTCAGCTGGGGCCAACGTCCTGACTTTC
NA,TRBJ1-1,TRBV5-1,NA,CASSHGGSANTEAFF,TGCGCCAGCAGCCACGGGGGGAGCGCGAACACTGAAGCTTTCTTT
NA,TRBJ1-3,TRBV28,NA,CASSLLAGNTIYF,TGTGCCAGCAGTTTATTAGCGGGAAACACCATATATTTT
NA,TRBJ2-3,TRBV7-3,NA,CASSLAADTQYF,TGTGCCAGCAGCTTAGCTGCAGATACGCAGTATTTT
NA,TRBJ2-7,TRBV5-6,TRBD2,CASSLGLASSYEQYF,TGTGCCAGCAGCTTGGGACTAGCGAGCTCCTACGAGCAGTACTTC
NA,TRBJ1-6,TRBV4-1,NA,CASSQFLSRESPLHF,TGCGCCAGCAGCCAATTTTTATCCCGGGAATCACCCCTCCACTTT
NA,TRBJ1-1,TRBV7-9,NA,CASSPEAYANTEAFF,TGTGCCAGCAGCCCCGAAGCCTATGCGAACACTGAAGCTTTCTTT
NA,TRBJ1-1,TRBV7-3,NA,CASSIDSNTEAFF,TGTGCCAGCAGCATAGACTCGAACACTGAAGCTTTCTTT
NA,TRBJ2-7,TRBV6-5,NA,CASSYSSFQALSYEQYF,TGTGCCAGCAGTTACTCGTCGTTCCAGGCCCTCTCCTACGAGCAGTACTTC
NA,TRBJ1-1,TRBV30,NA,CAWSLGVGPEAFF,TGTGCCTGGAGTTTAGGGGTGGGTCCTGAAGCTTTCTTT
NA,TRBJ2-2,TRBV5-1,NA,CASSLEGGSTGELFF,TGCGCCAGCAGCTTGGAAGGGGGAAGCACCGGGGAGCTGTTTTTT
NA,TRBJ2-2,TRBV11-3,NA,CASSPGGGETGELFF,TGTGCCAGCAGCCCAGGTGGGGGCGAGACCGGGGAGCTGTTTTTT
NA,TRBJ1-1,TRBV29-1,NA,CSVSGAANTEAFF,TGCAGCGTTTCTGGGGCGGCGAACACTGAAGCTTTCTTT
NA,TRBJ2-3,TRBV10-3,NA,CAIGRLPDTQYF,TGTGCCATCGGACGACTCCCGGATACGCAGTATTTT
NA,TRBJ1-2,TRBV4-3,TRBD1,CASSQDRGTGDYGYTF,TGCGCCAGCAGCCAAGATCGCGGGACAGGCGACTATGGCTACACCTTC
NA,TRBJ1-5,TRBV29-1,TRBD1,CSVGVGGGAGQPQHF,TGCAGCGTTGGGGTGGGAGGGGGCGCGGGGCAGCCCCAGCATTTT
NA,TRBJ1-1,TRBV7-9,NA,CASSFDNTEAFF,TGTGCCAGCAGCTTTGACAACACTGAAGCTTTCTTT
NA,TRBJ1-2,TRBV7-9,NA,CASSRRAGALDYGYTF,TGTGCCAGCAGCCGCCGCGCGGGGGCCCTCGACTATGGCTACACCTTC
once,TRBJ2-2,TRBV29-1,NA,CSGKGGGTGELFF,TGCAGCGGGAAGGGGGGTGGCACCGGGGAGCTGTTTTTT
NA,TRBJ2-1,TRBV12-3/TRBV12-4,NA,CASSRAVIHNEQFF,TGTGCCAGCAGTCGGGCAGTTATCCACAATGAGCAGTTCTTC
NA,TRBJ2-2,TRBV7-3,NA,CASSQMGPGELFF,TGTGCCAGCAGCCAAATGGGACCGGGGGAGCTGTTTTTT
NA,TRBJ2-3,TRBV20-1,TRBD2,CSAPPSGGAGDTQYF,TGCAGTGCTCCCCCCAGCGGGGGGGCCGGAGATACGCAGTATTTT
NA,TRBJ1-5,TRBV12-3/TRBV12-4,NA,CASSSNRNNQPQHF,TGTGCCAGCAGTTCCAACAGGAACAATCAGCCCCAGCATTTT
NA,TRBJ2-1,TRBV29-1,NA,CSVAAGNSYNEQFF,TGCAGCGTTGCGGCAGGGAATTCCTACAATGAGCAGTTCTTC
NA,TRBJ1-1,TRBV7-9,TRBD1,CASSDRGVEAFF,TGTGCCAGCAGTGACAGGGGGGTGGAAGCTTTCTTT
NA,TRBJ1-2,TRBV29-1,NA,CSVEDGHYGYTF,TGCAGCGTTGAGGACGGCCACTATGGCTACACCTTC